This T cell receptor (beta chain) was sequenced during a study of CD8+ T cells in alopecia areata. Study overall: Treated patients were given 5 to 10 mg oral tofacitinib twice daily.

Details on this clone: Its target is not known.

RNA was isolated and reverse transcribed to cDNA, the sequencing template. TCRdb keeps only in-frame clones here, not all; method: immunoSEQ multiplex PCR. The sample consists of 200,000 to 250,000 clones, about 57% of them appearing once. Treatment noted: oral pan-JAK inhibitor, 5-10 mg twice daily. Germline V gene lookup returns CDR1 SQVTM and CDR2 ANQGSEA. Trimming stripped 5 bases from V and 3 bases from J, with 14 bases between. This CDR3 has 13 residues. Notes on the study in general: There were also resident alphabeta T cells of normal skin sequenced in scalp samples.

The chain has TRBV29-1 and TRBJ2-7; D not resolved. The specimen comprised CD4+ T cells sorted from blood, sampled at week 4, from a patient treated with tofacitinib. This TCR derives from a human donor with alopecia areata. The CDR3 region is CSVRASALYEQYF. For the CDR3, the DNA is TGCAGCGTTCGGGCTTCAGCCCTCTACGAGCAGTACTTC.